This T cell receptor (beta chain) was sequenced during a study of CD8+CD57+ T cells in acquired aplastic anemia. This clonotype came up once. The V gene lost 0 bases and the J gene lost 4 bases, with 9 bases spanning the gap. Looked up from germline, CDR1 is DFQATT and CDR2 is SNEGSKA (reference sequence). CDR3 length: 13 residues. Investigators profiled TCR beta VDJ and CDR3 from genomic DNA template. From the reads, TCRdb called clonotypes with MiXCR, one entry per CDR3 protein. The table records fewer than 200,000 distinct CDR3 sequences, approximately 60% of them present only once. V and J are TRBV20-1 and TRBJ1-2; no clear D gene. This TCR came from a human donor in good health. The sequenced sample was sorted CD4+, CD8+, or CD8+CD57+ T cells (not recorded which) from PBMCs. This chain's CDR3 is CSARDPVGYGYTF. For the CDR3, the DNA is TGCAGTGCTAGAGATCCTGTCGGCTATGGCTACACCTTC.